This is a list of T cell receptor beta chains from one sample in a study of T cells after yellow fever vaccination. TCRdb re-derived calls from the 5' RACE reads in MiXCR, one entry per CDR3 protein. The sample has fewer than 450,000 distinct CDR3 sequences, around 3.9% seen once; the top ten hold roughly 26%. Material: PBMCs, obtained 5 days after the yellow fever booster vaccination. The origin of the receptors is a young man who received the YFV17D yellow fever vaccine. The CDR3 runs from the conserved cysteine through the conserved F or W. Fields, in order: clone size, J gene, V gene, D gene, CDR3 DNA, CDR3 protein. D genes are given only for firm matches. Clone size is not always given. Where it is, it says once, few, many or a class for expanded clones.

>.|TRBJ1-1|TRBV29-1|.
TGCAGCTCCTCCGGGGATCTTTTTGAAGCTTTCTTT
CSSSGDLFEAFF
>many|TRBJ2-3|TRBV10-3|.
TGTGCCATCAGCCCGGCCCTGGGGAGCACAGATACGCAGTATTTT
CAISPALGSTDTQYF
>.|TRBJ1-6|TRBV20-1|.
TGCAGTGCTAGAGATTGGGTAGTCAACCATTCACCCCTCCACTTT
CSARDWVVNHSPLHF
>few|TRBJ2-1|TRBV20-1|TRBD2
TGCAGTGCTTCTAGCGGGGGGGTTTTCAATGAGCAGTTCTTC
CSASSGGVFNEQFF
>many|TRBJ1-4|TRBV18|.
TGTGCCAGCTCACCGGGGACGGTTGCAACTAATGAAAAACTGTTTTTT
CASSPGTVATNEKLFF
>.|TRBJ1-2|TRBV5-1|TRBD1
TGCGCCAGCAGCCGGACAGGGGGCGAGTGGGACGGCTACACCTTC
CASSRTGGEWDGYTF
>many|TRBJ1-1|TRBV12-3/TRBV12-4|.
TGTGCCAGCAGAGGGGACACCTCGAACACTGAAGCTTTCTTT
CASRGDTSNTEAFF
>.|TRBJ1-6|TRBV5-1|TRBD1
TGCGCCAGCAGCTCTGACAGGGGGCTTAATTCACCCCTCCACTTT
CASSSDRGLNSPLHF
>.|TRBJ2-1|TRBV9|TRBD2
TGTGCCAGCAGCGTAGCTCGGACTAGTTCGGTTGAGCAGTTCTTC
CASSVARTSSVEQFF
>.|TRBJ2-3|TRBV10-2|TRBD2
TGCGCCAGCAAACTAGCGGGGGGCCTAACAGATACGCAGTATTTT
CASKLAGGLTDTQYF
>.|TRBJ1-1|TRBV20-1|.
TGCAGTGCTCTAGGGGGCACTGAAGCTTTCTTT
CSALGGTEAFF
>few|TRBJ2-3|TRBV20-1|TRBD2
TGCAGTGCTAGCCAGACTAGCGGGGTTGGGGATACGCAGTATTTT
CSASQTSGVGDTQYF
>.|TRBJ1-1|TRBV12-3/TRBV12-4|.
TGTGCCAGCAAATATGGCCGCACTGAAGCTTTCTTT
CASKYGRTEAFF
>.|TRBJ1-1|TRBV25-1|TRBD1
TGTGCCAGCAGTGAGGGGGGCAGGGGGTACACTGAAGCTTTCTTT
CASSEGGRGYTEAFF
>many|TRBJ2-2|TRBV6-5|.
TGTGCCAGCAGTTACTCGAGAGGACCGGGGGAGCTGTTTTTT
CASSYSRGPGELFF
>.|TRBJ1-5|TRBV6-1|.
TGTGCCAGCAGTGAGTTCCCCAATCAGCCCCAGCATTTT
CASSEFPNQPQHF
>.|TRBJ1-6|TRBV12-3/TRBV12-4|.
TGTGCCAGCCAATACGGGGATTCACCCCTCCACTTT
CASQYGDSPLHF
>few|TRBJ2-7|TRBV29-1|TRBD1
TGCAGCGTTGTTGGGGACAGGGGGCCCTACGAGCAGTACTTC
CSVVGDRGPYEQYF
>few|TRBJ2-5|TRBV6-5|.
TGTGCCAGCAGGGGACGGAACCAAGAGACCCAGTACTTC
CASRGRNQETQYF
>many|TRBJ2-7|TRBV5-1|TRBD1
TGCGCCAGCAGCAGAACGGGACAGGGTACCTACGAGCAGTACTTC
CASSRTGQGTYEQYF
>.|TRBJ1-1|TRBV18|.
TGTGCCAGCTCACAGGACAAGAACACTGAAGCTTTCTTT
CASSQDKNTEAFF
>few|TRBJ2-1|TRBV2|.
TGTGCCAGCAGTGGGGACTTAAGCTCCTACAATGAGCAGTTCTTC
CASSGDLSSYNEQFF
>many|TRBJ2-1|TRBV7-2|.
TGTGCCAGCAGCTTAGTTCGGGGAGGCAATGAGCAGTTCTTC
CASSLVRGGNEQFF
>.|TRBJ1-2|TRBV20-1|.
TGCAGTGCTAGTTCCGGGGACACCCTACCTGCTAACTATGGCTACACCTTC
CSASSGDTLPANYGYTF
>few|TRBJ2-2|TRBV7-2|.
TGTGCCAGCAGCCCCCGTGCCCCAGGGGAGCTGTTTTTT
CASSPRAPGELFF
>many|TRBJ2-2|TRBV11-3|TRBD2
TGTGCCAGCAGCCTGACTAGCGGGGCGAACACCGGGGAGCTGTTTTTT
CASSLTSGANTGELFF
>.|TRBJ1-5|TRBV7-9|.
TGTGCCAGCAGCTCGGACAACAATCAGCCCCAGCATTTT
CASSSDNNQPQHF
>few|TRBJ1-1|TRBV18|.
TGTGCCAGCTCAGCAGGGTTAGACACTGAAGCTTTCTTT
CASSAGLDTEAFF
>many|TRBJ1-1|TRBV7-9|.
TGTGCCAGCAGCCAGCTGAAACCGGGAGAAAACACTGAAGCTTTCTTT
CASSQLKPGENTEAFF
>few|TRBJ2-5|TRBV7-9|TRBD2
TGTGCCAGCAGCTTAGCTTTTTTGCGGGGGAACAACCAAGAGACCCAGTACTTC
CASSLAFLRGNNQETQYF
>few|TRBJ1-2|TRBV7-2|.
TGTGCCAGCAGCTTAAACAGGCCGATATATGGCTACACCTTC
CASSLNRPIYGYTF
>.|TRBJ1-1|TRBV7-7|TRBD1
TGTGCTAGCAGCTTAGTCGGGACAGGGTTCCCAGGGACTGAAGCTTTCTTT
CASSLVGTGFPGTEAFF
>few|TRBJ2-1|TRBV2|TRBD2
TGTGCCAGCAAATCCGGGACTAGCTCCGGGGTGGCGGAGTTCTTC
CASKSGTSSGVAEFF
>few|TRBJ1-2|TRBV5-4|.
TGTGCCAGCAGATTAGCCGGGGGGAGAAGAGGTGGCTACACCTTC
CASRLAGGRRGGYTF
>few|TRBJ2-7|TRBV7-2|TRBD2
TGTGCCAGCAGCTTAGATATAGCGGGGGGAAGGGAGCAGTACTTC
CASSLDIAGGREQYF
>few|TRBJ2-3|TRBV20-1|.
TGCAGTGCTGCGGGTCGGCTAGGGGGCACAGATACGCAGTATTTT
CSAAGRLGGTDTQYF
>.|TRBJ2-1|TRBV27|.
TGTGCCAGCAGTTTCGGGAATTACAATGAGCAGTTCTTC
CASSFGNYNEQFF
>few|TRBJ2-3|TRBV6-5|TRBD1
TGTGCCAGCAGTTCCCCGGGACAGCCTAGCACAGATACGCAGTATTTT
CASSSPGQPSTDTQYF
>.|TRBJ1-5|TRBV6-2/TRBV6-3|TRBD1
TGTGCCAGCAGAAACGACAGGGGAAGAGGCCAGCCCCAGCATTTT
CASRNDRGRGQPQHF
>.|TRBJ1-1|TRBV7-9|.
TGTGCCAGCAGCCCCTCTGCAATATTCACTGAAGCTTTCTTT
CASSPSAIFTEAFF
>.|TRBJ2-2|TRBV5-1|.
TGCGCCAGCAGCCAACAACATGCAGGGGGGCCCACCGGGGAGCTGTTTTTT
CASSQQHAGGPTGELFF
>few|TRBJ1-6|TRBV29-1|TRBD1
TGCAGCGTGGCCCAGGGGGCACGGTCACCCCTCCACTTT
CSVAQGARSPLHF
>few|TRBJ1-1|TRBV6-5|TRBD1
TGTGCCAGCAGTTACTGGACAGGCCTGGGGACTGAAGCTTTCTTT
CASSYWTGLGTEAFF
>few|TRBJ1-6|TRBV5-1|.
TGCGCCAGCAGCTTGGAAGAAGGCACACCCCTCCACTTT
CASSLEEGTPLHF
>many|TRBJ2-7|TRBV4-3|TRBD2
TGCGCCAGCAGCCAAACTAGCGGGGGGGCCTACGAGCAGTACTTC
CASSQTSGGAYEQYF
>few|TRBJ1-1|TRBV27|.
TGTGCCAGCAGTTTATCGGGAAAGATGAACACTGAAGCTTTCTTT
CASSLSGKMNTEAFF
>.|TRBJ1-1|TRBV5-1|TRBD1
TGCGCCAGCAGCTTTTTACCCGGGACAGGGATCAACACTGAAGCTTTCTTT
CASSFLPGTGINTEAFF
>.|TRBJ2-5|TRBV12-3/TRBV12-4|TRBD1
TGTGCCAGCAGTCATACAGGACAGGAAGAGACCCAGTACTTC
CASSHTGQEETQYF
>.|TRBJ2-2|TRBV19|.
TGTGCCAGTAGTATCTGGCACGGGGGTCGAAACACCGGGGAGCTGTTTTTT
CASSIWHGGRNTGELFF
>few|TRBJ2-1|TRBV4-2|TRBD2
TGTGCAAGCACCGGGACTAGCGGGTCGAGCTCCTACAATGAGCAGTTCTTC
CASTGTSGSSSYNEQFF